This T cell receptor beta chain was documented in a study of CD8+ T cells in alopecia areata. Study summary: Recipients were roughly 6-10-week-old female C3H/HeJ mice grafted with skin from roughly 6-12-month-old C3H/HeJ donors with spontaneous alopecia. General study results and limits: More clonal than normal scalp was lesional scalp, particularly alopecia totalis/universalis.

Details on this clone: Antigen: not known. Gene names and germline match the mouse.

As the sequencing template, cDNA was produced by extracting RNA and reverse transcribing it. Some clones are missing from TCRdb's copy, which holds only in-frame ones; the method was immunoSEQ multiplex PCR. The sample presents about 270,000 clones, none singletons. CD4, CD8alpha, NKG2D, NKG2ACE and other markers were used to sort pooled cutaneous lymph node cells. Sequenced sample: CD4+ T cells sorted from a lymph node. The TCR comes from a C3H/HeJ mouse with alopecia areata. The strain is characterized by the MHC haplotype H2-k.

The CDR3 reads CTCSAYPGGAGEVFF. Partial CDR3 DNA: TGCACCTGCAGTGCCTACCCTGGGGGGGCAGGA. The chain employs TRBV1 and TRBJ1-1; a possible D gene is TRBD1 (6 bases). The missing CDR3 end, 4 residues past where the read stops, is filled in from the germline J gene. Per germline, CDR1 NSQYPW and CDR2 LRSPGD (reference sequence). The CDR3 runs to 15 residues.